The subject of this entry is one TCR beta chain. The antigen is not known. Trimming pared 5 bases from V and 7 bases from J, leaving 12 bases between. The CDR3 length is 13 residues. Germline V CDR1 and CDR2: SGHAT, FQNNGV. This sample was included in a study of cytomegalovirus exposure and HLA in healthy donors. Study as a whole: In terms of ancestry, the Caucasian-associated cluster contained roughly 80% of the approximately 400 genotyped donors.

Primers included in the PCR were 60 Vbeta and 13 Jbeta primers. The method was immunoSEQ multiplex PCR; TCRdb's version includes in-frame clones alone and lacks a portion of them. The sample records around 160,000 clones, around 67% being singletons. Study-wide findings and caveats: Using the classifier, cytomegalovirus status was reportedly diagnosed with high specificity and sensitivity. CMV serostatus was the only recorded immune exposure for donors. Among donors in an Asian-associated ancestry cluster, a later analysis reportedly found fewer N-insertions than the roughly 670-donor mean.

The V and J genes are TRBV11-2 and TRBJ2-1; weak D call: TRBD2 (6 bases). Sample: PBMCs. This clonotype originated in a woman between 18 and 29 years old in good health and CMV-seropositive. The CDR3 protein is CASSRERGNEQFF. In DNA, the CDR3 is TGTGCCAGCAGCCGGGAGAGGGGAAATGAGCAGTTCTTC.